The next 28 T cell receptor beta chains were all read from a single sample in a study of Graves' ophthalmopathy and Graves' hyperthyroidism. Amplification of TCR beta CDR3 regions used RNA transcripts. RT-PCR with HTBI primers came first, then second-round multiplex PCR. In TCRdb, the multiplex PCR reads were re-called with MiXCR into one record per CDR3 protein. The sample carries approximately 700,000 distinct CDR3 sequences, roughly two fifths recorded once. The sample taken for sequencing was peripheral blood. The source of these receptors is an adult man with Graves' ophthalmopathy.

On this clonotype itself: One end of the junction does not line up with germline, which may come from a read error. The chain combines TRBV7-2 with TRBJ1-6, with unresolved D. The CDR3 sequence is 17 residues long. The germline V gene has CDR1 SGHTA and CDR2 FQGNSA. CDR3 region: CASSQDRAVSRNSPLHF. The CDR3, as DNA: TGCGCCAGCAGCCAAGACCGGGCAGTTTCTCGCAATTCACCCCTCCACTTT.

This chain connects TRBV25-1 to TRBJ2-3, with 8 bases fitting TRBD1. In germline, CDR1 is MGHDK, CDR2 SYGVNS. The CDR3 totals 14 residues. The ends lost 4 bases at V and 5 bases at J; junction bases unmatched: 5. CDR3 sequence reads: CASSGRTGRDTQYF. CDR3 nucleotides: TGTGCCAGCAGTGGCCGGACAGGGCGAGATACGCAGTATTTT.

This clonotype was detected only a few times. The rearrangement links TRBV4-2 to TRBJ2-7; 8 bases map to TRBD1. V gave up 5 bases and J gave up 4 bases; unmatched junction bases: 13. Germline assignment: CDR1 LGHNA and CDR2 YNFKEQ. The length of the CDR3 is 16 residues. The CDR3 nucleotides read TGTGCCAGCAGCTCGCCCTACGGACAGGGTCGGTACGAGCAGTACTTC. Translated: CASSSPYGQGRYEQYF.

J is TRBJ1-1 and V is TRBV10-3; D is uncertain. Looked up from germline, CDR1 is ENHRY and CDR2 is SYGVKD. Trimming pared 6 bases from V and 1 base from J, leaving 9 bases between. The CDR3 loop spans 13 amino acids. DNA for the CDR3: TGTGCCATCAGGGGCCAGGCGAACACTGAAGCTTTCTTT. Encoded protein: CAIRGQANTEAFF.

In regard to this clonotype: A read error is likely, as this CDR3 ends without the conserved phenylalanine or tryptophan. V is TRBV9 and J is TRBJ2-5; 7 bases agree with TRBD1. The V gene's germline CDR1 is SGDLS and CDR2 YYNGEE. Trimming at V came to 2 bases and at J to 3 bases, leaving 4 bases not matched to a gene. This CDR3 has 14 amino acids. CDR3 region: CASSVKGTEETQYS. CDR3 DNA: TGTGCCAGCAGCGTCAAAGGGACAGAAGAGACCCAGTACTCC.

This chain connects TRBV29-1 to TRBJ1-2, with TRBD1 matching over 7 bases. CDR3 size: 11 residues. Germline CDR1 is SQVTM and CDR2 is ANQGSEA. The CDR3 reads CSRDRDYGYTF. The DNA of the CDR3 is TGCAGTCGTGACAGGGACTATGGCTACACCTTC.

In this sample, this clonotype turned up many times. The gene calls are TRBV19 and TRBJ1-1; D unresolved. This CDR3 contains 13 residues. Trimming removed 6 bases from V and 2 bases from J, with 10 bases in between. CDR1 is LNHDA, CDR2 SQIVND, per germline (reference sequence). This CDR3 reads CASRVRGNTEAFF. CDR3 nucleotides: TGTGCCAGTAGGGTGCGAGGAAACACTGAAGCTTTCTTT.

This clonotype turned up a few times. The chain is built from TRBV12-3 or TRBV12-4 and TRBJ1-2; D unresolved. The CDR3 contains 15 residues. V was pared by 0 bases and J by 7 bases, with 15 bases between. This CDR3 reads CASSLALGGIGGYTF. The CDR3 bases are TGTGCCAGCAGTTTAGCCCTAGGAGGGATAGGTGGCTACACCTTC.

The chain carries TRBV19 and TRBJ2-7; TRBD1 matches at 7 bases. CDR1 is LNHDA, CDR2 SQIVND, per germline (reference sequence). V trimming: 5 bases; J trimming: 0 bases; junction bases outside the gene matches: 10. The CDR3 spans 16 residues. In nucleotides, the CDR3 is TGTGCCAGTAGTTTGCCGGGACAGACGAACTCCTACGAGCAGTACTTC. It encodes CASSLPGQTNSYEQYF. Combining the CDR3 with reference TRBV19 and TRBJ2-7 gives the whole variable domain DGGITQSPKYLFRKEGQNVTLSCEQNLNHDAMYWYRQDPGQGLRLIYYSQIVNDFQKGDIAEGYSVSREKKESFPLTVTSAQKNPTAFYLCASSLPGQTNSYEQYFGPGTRLTVT.

This sequence joins TRBV29-1 and TRBJ2-3; 7 bases agree with TRBD2. Germline trimming cut 7 bases from V and 0 bases from J; bases unmatched to any gene: 7. The CDR3 loop spans 14 amino acids. CDR1 and CDR2 from the germline V gene are SQVTM and ANQGSEA. The CDR3, as DNA: TGCAGCGGGGCTAGCGGTTATAGCACAGATACGCAGTATTTT. Its translation is CSGASGYSTDTQYF.

The chain combines TRBV9 with TRBJ2-7; D is uncertain. V was clipped by 4 bases and J by 1 base, with 12 bases between them. Germline-derived CDR1 and CDR2 are SGDLS and YYNGEE. The CDR3 loop spans 14 amino acids. DNA for the CDR3: TGTGCCAGCAGCCCAGAAGAACTATCCTACGAGCAGTACTTC. Protein sequence: CASSPEELSYEQYF.

This clonotype has just a few counts. The chain joins TRBV5-4 to TRBJ1-6, with D uncertain. CDR1 SGHNT and CDR2 YYREEE come from the germline V gene (reference sequence). The V gene lost 0 bases and the J gene lost 9 bases, with 7 bases spanning the gap. The CDR3 runs to 13 residues. This CDR3 is CASSLGSFSPLHF. In nucleotides, the CDR3 is TGTGCCAGCAGCTTGGGCAGCTTTTCACCCCTCCACTTT.

The V call is TRBV7-9, the J call TRBJ2-2, with 12 bases fitting TRBD2. Germline CDR1 reads SEHNR; CDR2 reads FQNEAQ (reference sequence). The V gene end was trimmed by 5 bases and the J gene end by 6 bases; junction bases not matched to a gene: 7. This CDR3 comprises 16 residues. CDR3 DNA: TGTGCCAGCAGCCAAGATCCTAGCGGGGGGGCCGGGGAGCTGTTTTTT. Amino acids: CASSQDPSGGAGELFF.

This clonotype was recorded many times. J is TRBJ1-1 and V is TRBV29-1; D is undetermined. V gave up 8 bases and J gave up 3 bases, with 7 bases separating them. CDR3 length: 10 amino acids. Germline CDR1 SQVTM, CDR2 ANQGSEA. In DNA, the CDR3 is TGCAGCACCTCCCACACTGAAGCTTTCTTT. Residues: CSTSHTEAFF.

This chain uses TRBV10-3 with TRBJ1-2, with D hard to call. V was pared by 2 bases and J by 6 bases, with 13 bases between. The germline V gene encodes CDR1 ENHRY and CDR2 SYGVKD. The CDR3 consists of 14 residues. The CDR3 loop reads CAISESSGSNGYTF. The CDR3 coding sequence is TGTGCCATCAGTGAGAGTAGCGGGTCCAATGGCTACACCTTC.

As to this clonotype: At one end the junction does not follow the germline gene, possibly because of a read error. The chain employs TRBV25-1 and TRBJ2-7, with 11 bases matching TRBD1. Germline V lookup: CDR1 MGHDK, CDR2 SYGVNS. This CDR3 comprises 17 residues. CDR3 bases: TGTGCCATCAGTGGCTACCCGACGGGGACAGGGGGATACGAGCAGTACTTC. Translated: CAISGYPTGTGGYEQYF.

The CDR3 bases are TGCAGCTTAGATAGCAATCAGCCCCAGCATTTT. It encodes CSLDSNQPQHF. J is TRBJ1-5 and V is TRBV20-1, with D uncertain. The germline V gene encodes CDR1 DFQATT and CDR2 SNEGSKA (reference sequence). The CDR3 covers 11 residues.

The genes are TRBV5-1 and TRBJ2-5, with D perhaps TRBD1 (6 bases). Germline V gene data show CDR1 as SGHRS and CDR2 as YFSETQ. The CDR3 runs to 13 residues. V lost 1 base, J lost 5 bases, and 9 bases lay in between. DNA of the CDR3: TGCGCCAGCAGCTTGTTAACAGGGGAGACCCAGTACTTC. It specifies CASSLLTGETQYF.

This clonotype was detected only a few times. The rearrangement uses TRBV9 and TRBJ1-3, with D possibly matching TRBD1 (5 bases). The CDR3 loop spans 16 amino acids. Trimming took 0 bases from V and 0 from J, leaving 10 bases between them. Per the germline V gene, CDR1 is SGDLS and CDR2 is YYNGEE. The chain's CDR3 is CASSVEQGSSGNTIYF. The DNA for the CDR3 is TGTGCCAGCAGCGTAGAGCAGGGCTCCTCTGGAAACACCATATATTTT.

Ten or more counts support this clonotype. This chain connects TRBV2 to TRBJ1-2; tentative D call: TRBD1 (5 bases). Germline CDR1 SNHLY, CDR2 FYNNEI. The CDR3 is made up of 13 amino acids. Trimming stripped 4 bases from V and 4 bases from J, with 10 bases between. The CDR3 spells CASSVGAVYGYTF. The CDR3 DNA sequence: TGTGCCAGCAGTGTAGGGGCCGTCTATGGCTACACCTTC.

At least ten counts were recorded for this clonotype. This chain uses TRBV2 with TRBJ1-4, with 8 bases aligning to TRBD1. After removal of 5 bases from V and 8 bases from J, the junction contained 7 bases not matched to a gene. Germline CDR1 SNHLY, CDR2 FYNNEI. The CDR3 sequence is 14 residues long. CDR3: CASSSTGEEEKLFF. The CDR3, as DNA: TGTGCCAGCAGTTCGACAGGGGAGGAAGAAAAACTGTTTTTT.

V gene TRBV7-9 combines with J gene TRBJ2-6, with D uncertain. The CDR3 length is 17 residues. Germline CDR1 SEHNR, CDR2 FQNEAQ (reference sequence). V was trimmed by 1 base and J by 0 bases, leaving 10 bases between them. The CDR3 reads CASSLEFALSGANVLTF. CDR3 DNA sequence: TGTGCCAGCAGCTTAGAGTTCGCCCTCTCTGGGGCCAACGTCCTGACTTTC.

The rearrangement uses TRBV15 and TRBJ2-5; 7 nucleotides align to TRBD1. The V segment lost 3 bases and the J segment 5 bases; nucleotides outside the gene matches: 6. This CDR3 comprises 14 residues. Germline values: CDR1 LNHNV, CDR2 YYDKDF (reference sequence). CDR3 protein: CATSSLQGMETQYF. CDR3 bases: TGTGCCACCAGCAGCCTACAGGGGATGGAGACCCAGTACTTC.

In this sample, this clonotype turned up a few times. The V and J genes are TRBV7-9 and TRBJ2-7; the D is unclear. V was pared by 1 base and J by 2 bases, with 12 bases between. This CDR3 spans 15 amino acids. From germline, CDR1 is SEHNR and CDR2 FQNEAQ (reference sequence). Here the CDR3 DNA reads TGTGCCAGCAGCTTAGAAAGTGTCAGTCCCTACGAGCAGTACTTC. Translating it yields CASSLESVSPYEQYF.

A note on this clonotype: A much larger clone lies a single base off, so this may be a read error. CDR3 sequence: CASSLALTDVCDNQPQHF. The DNA for the CDR3 is TGTGCCAGCAGCTTAGCCCTAACGGACGTATGTGACAATCAGCCCCAGCATTTT. The chain carries TRBV7-2 and TRBJ1-5; D gene ambiguous. The V gene lost 0 bases and the J gene lost 3 bases, with 18 bases spanning the gap. This CDR3 has 18 amino acids. The V gene's germline CDR1 is SGHTA and CDR2 FQGNSA.

This clonotype was found many times. The genes are TRBV15 and TRBJ1-2; D possibly corresponds to TRBD1 (5 bases). The CDR3 spans 13 residues. The germline V and J ends were trimmed by 4 bases and 7 bases, with 13 bases remaining between them. CDR1 and CDR2 from the germline V gene are LNHNV and YYDKDF (reference sequence). CDR3 DNA sequence: TGTGCCACCAGCACCGGTGGGGGTTCTGGCTACACCTTC. Amino acids: CATSTGGGSGYTF.

The chain is built from TRBV24-1 and TRBJ1-3; 7 bases line up with TRBD1. Germline loops: CDR1 KGHDR, CDR2 SFDVKD. The trim removed 4 bases at V and 8 bases at J, leaving 16 bases unmatched. CDR3 length: 17 amino acids. The CDR3 here is CATSDRQGHVGGYTIYF. In DNA form, the CDR3 reads TGTGCCACCAGTGACCGACAGGGTCACGTGGGTGGCTACACCATATATTTT.

J is TRBJ1-1 and V is TRBV20-1; D gene unclear. The CDR3 has 11 amino acids. Germline lookup yields CDR1 DFQATT and CDR2 SNEGSKA (reference sequence). V lost 8 bases to trimming and J lost 2 bases, with 9 bases between them. CDR3 nucleotides: TGCAGTACTACAGCCAACACTGAAGCTTTCTTT. It encodes CSTTANTEAFF.